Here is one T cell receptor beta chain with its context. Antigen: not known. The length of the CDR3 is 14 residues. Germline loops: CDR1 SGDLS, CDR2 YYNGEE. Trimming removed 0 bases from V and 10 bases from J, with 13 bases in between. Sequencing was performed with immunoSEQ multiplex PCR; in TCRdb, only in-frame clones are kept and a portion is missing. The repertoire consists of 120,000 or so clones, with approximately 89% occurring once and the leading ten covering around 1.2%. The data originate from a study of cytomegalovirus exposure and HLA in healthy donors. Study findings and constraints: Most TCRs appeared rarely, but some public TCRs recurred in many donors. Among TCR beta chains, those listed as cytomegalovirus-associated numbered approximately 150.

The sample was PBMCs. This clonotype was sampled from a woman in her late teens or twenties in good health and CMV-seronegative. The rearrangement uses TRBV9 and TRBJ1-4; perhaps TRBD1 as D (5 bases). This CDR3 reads CASSVGQDGGKLFF. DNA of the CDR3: TGTGCCAGCAGCGTAGGGCAGGACGGGGGAAAACTGTTTTTT.